This T cell receptor (beta chain) is from a study of response to subunit inactivated influenza vaccine. Study-level points and caveats: Seasonal influenza vaccination, on each occasion, was suggested by the authors to recruit few new T cells.

Germline loops: CDR1 DFQATT, CDR2 SNEGSKA (reference sequence). This CDR3 spans 12 amino acids. Trimming shortened V by 3 bases and J by 6 bases, and 11 bases separated the two germline ends. Using its own MiXCR run on the RT-PCR reads, TCRdb lists one record per CDR3 protein. The data hold about 310,000 distinct CDR3 sequences, with just over 20% observed a single time. This clonotype was counted between two and nine times. Its antigen is not identified. Material: PBMCs from blood, obtained around 22 months after vaccination. This sequence originates from a man in his fifties or sixties who received an inactivated influenza vaccine. The V and J genes are TRBV20-1 and TRBJ1-2, with D hard to call. CDR3 sequence (DNA): TGCAGTGCTAGGTCTGGGGATGATGGCTACACCTTC. Its translation: CSARSGDDGYTF.